The T cell receptor (beta chain) under discussion was sequenced for a study of blood T cell repertoires in COVID-19. Across fewer than 25 US areas, participants ranged in age from about 18 to 90 years. TCRdb's table, derived via immunoSEQ multiplex PCR, lists solely in-frame clones and lacks some. The sample has 250,000 to 350,000 clones, approximately 88% seen once. Between the trimmed V and J ends, which lost 3 bases and 2 bases, there was a span of 11 bases. Germline V gene sequence: CDR1 MNHEY, CDR2 SMNVEV (reference sequence). The CDR3 loop spans 15 amino acids. The chain carries TRBV27 and TRBJ1-3, with D tentatively TRBD1 (6 bases). The TCR was taken from a woman between 40 and 50 years old who had recovered from COVID-19. Sequenced input: PBMCs or T cells enriched from blood (not recorded which). CDR3 sequence: CASSFRGFTGNTIYF. CDR3 nucleotides: TGTGCCAGCAGTTTCAGGGGATTTACTGGAAACACCATATATTTT.